This entry is about one T cell receptor (beta chain). This could be a read error, since a much larger clone is one nucleotide away. The germline gives CDR1 MDHEN, CDR2 SYDVKM. The CDR3 spans 14 residues. This sample was included in a study of shared clonotypes between healthy human individuals. Profiled with immunoSEQ multiplex PCR; TCRdb holds only in-frame clones, not every one. The table has about 1 million clones, more than 65% seen once. This clonotype was obtained from a man between 18 and 35 years old in good health. Sequences were obtained from memory CD4+ T cells sorted from blood. Subset: CD45RA-negative fraction. The chain recombines TRBV28 with TRBJ2-5, with D unclear. The CDR3 reads CAGSQLLAQETQYF. The CDR3, as DNA: TGTGCCGGCAGTCAGCTACTCGCCCAAGAGACCCAGTACTTC.